The next 30 T cell receptor beta chains were all read from a single sample in a study of blood T cell repertoires in COVID-19. Libraries were prepared by immunoSEQ multiplex PCR; TCRdb keeps only in-frame clonotypes and omits some of them. The table lists more than 200,000 clones, about 86% of them singletons. Sequencing was performed on peripheral blood. The receptor set was obtained from an elderly man with acute or convalescent COVID-19.

This clone has more than one count but fewer than ten. The V gene is TRBV19, the J gene TRBJ2-7; D may be TRBD1 (6 bases). Germline CDR1 reads LNHDA; CDR2 reads SQIVND (reference sequence). The CDR3 runs to 15 residues. The V and J ends lost 2 bases and 3 bases respectively, with 14 bases between them. CDR3 sequence: CASSIYGQSYYEQYF. The CDR3 DNA reads TGTGCCAGTAGTATATATGGACAGTCCTACTACGAGCAGTACTTC.

This chain connects TRBV6-7 to TRBJ1-2; TRBD1 might be the D (5 bases). TRBV6-7 is an open reading frame whose function is uncertain. V lost 0 bases and J 8 bases, leaving 22 bases between the germline ends. The CDR3 has 17 residues. The CDR3 nucleotides read TGTGCCAGCAGTTACTCGTCGAGGAGGGACTGGGTTGAGGGCTACACCTTC. This sequence encodes CASSYSSRRDWVEGYTF.

The V and J genes are TRBV20-1 and TRBJ2-5, with a tentative D call TRBD1 (5 bases). The CDR3 is made up of 14 amino acids. Between the trimmed V and J ends, which lost 3 bases and 5 bases, there was a span of 16 bases. Germline V gene lookup returns CDR1 DFQATT and CDR2 SNEGSKA (reference sequence). The CDR3 DNA reads as TGCAGTGCTAGTGGGGCAGTTGGTGTGGAGACCCAGTACTTC. This encodes CSASGAVGVETQYF.

The genes are TRBV6-6 and TRBJ1-5; 9 bases are a match to TRBD1. The CDR3 loop spans 16 amino acids. CDR1 is MNHNY, CDR2 SVGAGI, per germline (reference sequence). The junction had 8 bases not matched to a gene; V was cut back by 6 bases and J by 2 bases. In DNA form, the CDR3 reads TGTGCCAGCAGCCCCACGGACAGGGGTGGCAATCAGCCCCAGCATTTT. This codes for CASSPTDRGGNQPQHF.

CDR3 sequence (DNA): TGTGCCAGCAGTTACCTTACTAGCGGGTCATACAATGAGCAGTTCTTC. Translation: CASSYLTSGSYNEQFF. The chain employs TRBV6-5 and TRBJ2-1; TRBD2 matches at 9 bases. This CDR3 comprises 16 residues. Germline lookup yields CDR1 MNHEY and CDR2 SVGAGI. The junction had 6 bases not matched to a gene; V was cut back by 2 bases and J by 4 bases.

This clone was detected a few times. Other nucleotide sequences from this sample produce the same CDR3. V is TRBV4-2 and J is TRBJ1-5, with 9 bases identical to TRBD1. Germline loops: CDR1 LGHNA, CDR2 YNFKEQ. Losses at the gene ends were 4 bases for V and 0 bases for J; bases not matched to a gene: 1. CDR3 size: 15 residues. The CDR3 reads CASSRTGDSNQPQHF. The CDR3 DNA reads TGTGCCAGCAGCCGGACAGGGGATAGCAATCAGCCCCAGCATTTT.

V and J are TRBV12-3 or TRBV12-4 and TRBJ1-4, with a weak D call TRBD1 (6 bases). The CDR3 length is 13 residues. The V end lost 6 bases, the J end lost 11 bases, and 16 bases lay between the germline ends. The CDR3: CASSQGRTDKLFF. In nucleotides, the CDR3 is TGTGCCAGCAGCCAAGGACGGACAGATAAACTGTTTTTT.

The chain combines TRBV10-3 with TRBJ2-1, with 11 bases identical to TRBD2. V was pared by 6 bases and J by 6 bases, with 7 bases of the junction left unmatched. This CDR3 is built from 15 residues. Germline values: CDR1 ENHRY, CDR2 SYGVKD. For the CDR3, the DNA is TGTGCCATCAGGTTAGCGGGAGGGCCAGGCAATGAGCAGTTCTTC. Residues: CAIRLAGGPGNEQFF.

J is TRBJ1-1 and V is TRBV28; TRBD1 might be the D (6 bases). The germline gives CDR1 MDHEN, CDR2 SYDVKM. V lost 6 bases to trimming and J lost 4 bases, with 18 bases between them. The CDR3 runs 15 residues. The CDR3 DNA reads as TGTGCCAGCAGACACTCGGGGGGCCGGGGCACTGAAGCTTTCTTT. This gives the protein CASRHSGGRGTEAFF.

This clone has a single count. The rearrangement links TRBV5-1 to TRBJ2-1; D is uncertain. Trimming removed 1 base at V and 0 bases at J, with 8 bases between. Per germline, CDR1 SGHRS and CDR2 YFSETQ. The CDR3 runs to 15 residues. CDR3 sequence (DNA): TGCGCCAGCAGCTTGCAGGAAAGCTCCTACAATGAGCAGTTCTTC. Translation gives CASSLQESSYNEQFF.

V gene TRBV7-9 combines with J gene TRBJ2-3, with TRBD1 matching 7 bases. Trimming at V came to 5 bases and at J to 3 bases, leaving 11 bases not matched to a gene. This CDR3 has 16 amino acids. CDR1 is SEHNR and CDR2 is FQNEAQ in the germline V gene (reference sequence). DNA for the CDR3: TGTGCCAGCAGCCCTAGACAGGGAGTATCGACAGATACGCAGTATTTT. As protein: CASSPRQGVSTDTQYF.

The rearrangement uses TRBV9 and TRBJ1-2, with 7 positions matching TRBD1. The CDR3 has 15 amino acids. Germline trimming cut 1 base from V and 6 bases from J; bases unmatched to any gene: 9. Germline V gene sequence: CDR1 SGDLS, CDR2 YYNGEE. The CDR3 bases are TGTGCCAGCAGCGTACGGTACAGGGGCAAGAATGGCTACACCTTC. Encoded protein: CASSVRYRGKNGYTF.

The V call is TRBV7-9, the J call TRBJ2-1; TRBD2 aligns across 8 bases. Germline trimming cut 5 bases from V and 4 bases from J; bases unmatched to any gene: 10. This CDR3 contains 16 residues. Per germline, CDR1 SEHNR and CDR2 FQNEAQ (reference sequence). The CDR3 coding sequence is TGTGCCAGCAGCCCCCCGGGGAGCGGGAGTTACAATGAGCAGTTCTTC. This gives the protein CASSPPGSGSYNEQFF.

A single count supports this clone. The chain couples TRBV7-3 to TRBJ2-2; D unresolved. The CDR3 loop spans 16 amino acids. The ends were cut back, 1 base at V and 0 bases at J, with 9 bases in the middle. Germline CDR1 SGHTA, CDR2 FQGTGA. CDR3 coding DNA: TGTGCCAGCAGCTTAAAAGCCCGCGCGAACACCGGGGAGCTGTTTTTT. Translated, it gives CASSLKARANTGELFF.

The chain links TRBV30 to TRBJ2-2; a weak D match, TRBD2 (6 bases). This CDR3 has 15 amino acids. Germline CDR1 GTSNPN, CDR2 SVGIG (reference sequence). V lost 1 base, J lost 6 bases, and 15 bases lay in between. CDR3 DNA: TGTGCCTGGAGTGCCTGGGGGGTCGGAGCCGGGGAGCTGTTTTTT. It specifies CAWSAWGVGAGELFF.

As DNA, the CDR3 is TGTGCCAGCAGTTTTGGCAGGGGGCCCACAGATACGCAGTATTTT. Its protein is CASSFGRGPTDTQYF. This chain links TRBV27 with TRBJ2-3; 8 nucleotides align to TRBD1. The ends lost 3 bases at V and 2 bases at J; junction bases unmatched: 4. The CDR3 is 15 amino acids. Germline V gene sequence: CDR1 MNHEY, CDR2 SMNVEV (reference sequence).

The chain recombines TRBV10-3 with TRBJ1-1; D gene ambiguous. The CDR3 spans 13 residues. V was clipped by 0 bases and J by 8 bases, with 10 bases between them. The germline V gene encodes CDR1 ENHRY and CDR2 SYGVKD. The CDR3: CAISESNDGEAFF. Here the CDR3 DNA reads TGTGCCATCAGTGAGTCGAATGACGGGGAAGCTTTCTTT.

The chain uses TRBV5-1 and TRBJ2-3, with D perhaps TRBD2 (6 bases). The CDR3 sequence is 18 residues long. Trimming took off 2 bases at V and 2 bases at J, with 21 bases between the two ends. Germline V gives CDR1 SGHRS, CDR2 YFSETQ. The CDR3 spells CASSFPMRGRDDTDTQYF. The CDR3 nucleotides are TGCGCCAGCAGCTTCCCGATGAGAGGGCGGGACGACACAGATACGCAGTATTTT.

This clone was observed at least ten times. The chain joins TRBV19 to TRBJ1-2; 9 bases match TRBD1. With 5 bases clipped from V and 7 bases from J, the junction kept 5 bases outside the gene matches. CDR3 length equals 13 residues. The germline gives CDR1 LNHDA, CDR2 SQIVND (reference sequence). CDR3 in amino acids: CASSGQGLIGYTF. The CDR3 nucleotides are TGTGCCAGTAGTGGACAGGGGCTGATTGGCTACACCTTC.

The chain couples TRBV7-9 to TRBJ2-2; TRBD2 is a possible D gene (6 bases). CDR3 length: 17 amino acids. Trimming removed 5 bases at V and 0 bases at J, with 16 bases between. Germline CDR1 and CDR2: SEHNR and FQNEAQ (reference sequence). The CDR3 nucleotides read TGTGCCAGCAGCCCCTTGGGACTTGCTGCGAACACCGGGGAGCTGTTTTTT. Translation gives CASSPLGLAANTGELFF.

The chain uses TRBV7-9 and TRBJ1-5; weak D call: TRBD1 (5 bases). Trimming shortened V by 0 bases and J by 4 bases, and 7 bases separated the two germline ends. CDR1 is SEHNR and CDR2 is FQNEAQ in the germline V gene (reference sequence). The CDR3 contains 14 residues. In DNA form, the CDR3 reads TGTGCCAGCAGCTTAGCATCAGGGAATCAGCCCCAGCATTTT. It is translated as CASSLASGNQPQHF.

V gene TRBV12-3 or TRBV12-4 combines with J gene TRBJ2-7; D is ambiguous. The V gene lost 5 bases and the J gene lost 3 bases, with 11 bases spanning the gap. The CDR3 sequence is 13 residues long. The CDR3 protein is CASSGALYYEQYF. The CDR3 DNA follows: TGTGCCAGCAGTGGAGCCCTCTACTACGAGCAGTACTTC.

The chain carries TRBV28 and TRBJ1-6, with 7 bases identical to TRBD1. The length of the CDR3 is 15 residues. Germline V gene data show CDR1 as MDHEN and CDR2 as SYDVKM. Trimming removed 10 bases from V and 4 bases from J; junction bases left unmatched: 10. CDR3 in DNA: TGTGCCACCATGGACCGGACAGGATATAATTCACCCCTCCACTTT. Its protein product is CATMDRTGYNSPLHF.

The chain employs TRBV12-3 or TRBV12-4 and TRBJ2-2; D possibly corresponds to TRBD2 (6 bases). Trimming removed 10 bases at V and 2 bases at J, with 11 bases between. The CDR3 consists of 13 residues. CDR3 protein: CATRRGNTGELFF. DNA for the CDR3: TGTGCCACGCGGCGGGGAAACACCGGGGAGCTGTTTTTT.

The genes are TRBV19 and TRBJ1-3; D not resolved. The V end lost 7 bases, the J end lost 0 bases, and 10 bases lay between the germline ends. CDR1 and CDR2 from the germline V gene are LNHDA and SQIVND (reference sequence). The CDR3 contains 14 residues. The CDR3 protein is CASTGFYSGNTIYF. For the CDR3, the DNA is TGTGCCAGTACGGGATTCTACTCTGGAAACACCATATATTTT.

The rearrangement uses TRBV29-1 and TRBJ2-5; 8 bases agree with TRBD1. V dropped 2 bases and J dropped 4; count of bases not matched to a gene: 9. From germline, CDR1 is SQVTM and CDR2 ANQGSEA. The CDR3 runs to 15 residues. The CDR3 DNA reads TGCAGCGTTGAACCCTGGACAGGGCGGGGAGAGACCCAGTACTTC. This sequence encodes CSVEPWTGRGETQYF.

This clone was counted a few times. The rearrangement joins TRBV24-1 to TRBJ1-5, with D perhaps TRBD1 (5 bases). Trimming removed 4 bases from V and 6 bases from J, with 15 bases in between. Germline V gene sequence: CDR1 KGHDR, CDR2 SFDVKD. The CDR3 runs to 15 residues. The CDR3 spells CATSEHTGSGQPQHF. DNA of the CDR3: TGTGCCACCAGTGAACACACAGGTAGCGGTCAGCCCCAGCATTTT.

The rearrangement links TRBV9 to TRBJ1-2; 7 nucleotides align to TRBD1. This CDR3 region has 14 residues. V trimming: 0 bases; J trimming: 2 bases; junction bases outside the gene matches: 1. Germline V gene data show CDR1 as SGDLS and CDR2 as YYNGEE. The chain's CDR3 is CASSVGTGNYGYTF. The DNA of the CDR3 is TGTGCCAGCAGCGTAGGGACAGGCAACTATGGCTACACCTTC. Full variable domain (outside the CDR3, taken from reference TRBV9 and TRBJ1-2): DSGVTQTPKHLITATGQRVTLRCSPRSGDLSVYWYQQSLDQGLQFLIQYYNGEERAKGNILERFSAQQFPDLHSELNLSSLELGDSALYFCASSVGTGNYGYTFGSGTRLTVV.

The rearrangement joins TRBV11-3 to TRBJ2-7; D is unclear. The germline V and J ends were trimmed by 1 base and 1 base, with 11 bases remaining between them. Germline CDR1 reads SGHNT; CDR2 reads YENEEA. The CDR3 loop spans 15 amino acids. CDR3 in amino acids: CASSLGADTSYEQYF. The CDR3 DNA reads as TGTGCCAGCAGCTTAGGAGCCGACACATCCTACGAGCAGTACTTC.

This clone showed up just once. This chain joins TRBV7-9 and TRBJ2-1; 7 bases fit TRBD2. The CDR3 has 19 amino acids. The V and J ends lost 3 bases and 8 bases, in that order; junction bases with no gene match: 22. The germline V gene has CDR1 SEHNR and CDR2 FQNEAQ (reference sequence). The CDR3 nucleotides are TGTGCCAGCAGCTTTCTCGCTACGGCCCAGCGGGGCCCCCTCGATGAGCAGTTCTTC. This sequence encodes CASSFLATAQRGPLDEQFF.